The present TCR beta chain was sequenced within a study of blood T cell repertoires in COVID-19. Original analysis: Scientists estimated how many nucleated cells there were by amplifying reference gene primers. Libraries were prepared by immunoSEQ multiplex PCR; TCRdb keeps only in-frame clonotypes and omits some of them. V, J and clone size were drawn from that table, and D and trimming were deduced from the DNA. Counted here are 350,000 to 450,000 clones, about 90% occurring once; the ten biggest clones make up around 1.9%. CDR3 length: 17 residues. Unmatched junction bases numbered 11, after V lost 4 bases and J lost 4 bases. Germline V gene data show CDR1 as SGHVS and CDR2 as FQNEAQ. A few counts support this clone. Those enrolled, adults aged roughly 18 to 89 years, came from around 24 US areas. Cohorts were based on clinical histories the participants reported.

This clonotype originated in a middle-aged man in a cohort exposed to, infected with or recovered from COVID-19 (not recorded which). The chain links TRBV7-8 to TRBJ1-5, with 9 positions matching TRBD1. Sequencing was done on a sample of PBMCs or T cells enriched from blood (not recorded which). This CDR3 reads CASSSARRGQGNQPQHF. Written as DNA, the CDR3 is TGTGCCAGCAGCTCAGCCAGAAGGGGACAGGGAAATCAGCCCCAGCATTTT.